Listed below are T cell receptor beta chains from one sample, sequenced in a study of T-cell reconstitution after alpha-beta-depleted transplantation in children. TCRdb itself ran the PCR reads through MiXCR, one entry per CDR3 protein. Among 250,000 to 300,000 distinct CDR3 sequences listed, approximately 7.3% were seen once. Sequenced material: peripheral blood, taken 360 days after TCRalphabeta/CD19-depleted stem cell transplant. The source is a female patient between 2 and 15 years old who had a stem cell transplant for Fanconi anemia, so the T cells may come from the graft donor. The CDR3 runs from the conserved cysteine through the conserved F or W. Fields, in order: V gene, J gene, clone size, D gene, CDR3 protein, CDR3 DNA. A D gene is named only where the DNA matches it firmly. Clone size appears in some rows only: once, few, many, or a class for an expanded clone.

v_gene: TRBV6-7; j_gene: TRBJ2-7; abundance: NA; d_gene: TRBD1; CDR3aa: CGASYFLTCTGTGQTSYEQYF; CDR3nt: TGTGGGGCCAGTTATTTCCTTACGTGTACGGGGACGGGACAGACCTCATACGAGCAGTACTTC
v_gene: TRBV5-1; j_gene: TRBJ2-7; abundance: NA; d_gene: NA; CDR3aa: CASSRGTSEFPYEQYF; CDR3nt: TGCGCCAGCAGCCGGGGGACGTCAGAATTTCCCTACGAGCAGTACTTC
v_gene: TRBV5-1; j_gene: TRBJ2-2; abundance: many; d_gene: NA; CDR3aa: CASSLSTPTGELFF; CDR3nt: TGCGCCAGCAGCTTGTCCACCCCTACCGGGGAGCTGTTTTTT
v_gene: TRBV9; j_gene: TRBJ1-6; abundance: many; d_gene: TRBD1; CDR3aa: CASSTTGTGLPLHF; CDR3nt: TGTGCCAGCAGCACCACCGGGACAGGGTTACCCCTCCACTTT
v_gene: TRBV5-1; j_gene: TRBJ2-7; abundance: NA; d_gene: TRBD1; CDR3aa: CASSPGQGAANDEQYF; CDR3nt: TGCGCCAGCAGCCCGGGACAGGGGGCGGCTAACGACGAGCAGTACTTC
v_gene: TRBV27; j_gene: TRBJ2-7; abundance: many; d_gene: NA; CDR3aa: CASTPTEYYEQYF; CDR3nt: TGTGCCAGCACTCCAACAGAATACTACGAGCAGTACTTC
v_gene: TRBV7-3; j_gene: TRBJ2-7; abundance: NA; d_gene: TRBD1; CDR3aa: CASSAADRVGYEQYF; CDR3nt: TGTGCCAGCAGCGCCGCTGACAGGGTTGGCTACGAGCAGTACTTC
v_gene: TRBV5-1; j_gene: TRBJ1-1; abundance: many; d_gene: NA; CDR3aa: CASSPAVRTEAFF; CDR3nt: TGCGCCAGCTCCCCAGCCGTGCGAACTGAAGCTTTCTTT
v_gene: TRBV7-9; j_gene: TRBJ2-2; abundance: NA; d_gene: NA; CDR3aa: CASSGSGTGELFF; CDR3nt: TGTGCCAGCAGTGGGAGTGGCACCGGGGAGCTGTTTTTT
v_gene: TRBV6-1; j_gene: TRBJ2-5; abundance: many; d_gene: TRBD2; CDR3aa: CATARTSGGGETQYF; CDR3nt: TGTGCCACCGCGAGAACTAGCGGGGGCGGGGAGACCCAGTACTTC
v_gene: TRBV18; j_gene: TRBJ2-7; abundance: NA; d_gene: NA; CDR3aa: CASSPMTFSYEQYF; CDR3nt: TGTGCCAGCTCACCGATGACATTCTCCTACGAGCAGTACTTC
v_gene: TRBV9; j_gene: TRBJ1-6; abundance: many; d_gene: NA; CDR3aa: CASSGPGSSYNSPLHF; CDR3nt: TGTGCCAGCAGCGGACCGGGGAGCTCCTATAATTCACCCCTCCACTTT
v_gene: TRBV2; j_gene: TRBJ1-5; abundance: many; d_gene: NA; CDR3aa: CASGRRVGQPQHF; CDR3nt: TGTGCCAGTGGCAGAAGAGTCGGTCAGCCCCAGCATTTT
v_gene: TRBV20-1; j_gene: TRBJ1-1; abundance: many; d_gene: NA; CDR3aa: CSARSGVGTEAFF; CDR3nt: TGCAGTGCTAGATCAGGGGTTGGGACTGAAGCTTTCTTT
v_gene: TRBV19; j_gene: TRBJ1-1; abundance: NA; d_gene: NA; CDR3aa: CASSIRGPGNTEAFF; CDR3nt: TGTGCCAGTAGTATCAGGGGCCCGGGGAACACTGAAGCTTTCTTT
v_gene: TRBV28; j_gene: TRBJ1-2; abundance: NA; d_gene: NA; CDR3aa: CASTNQARPNYGYTF; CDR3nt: TGTGCCAGCACCAACCAAGCTAGACCTAACTATGGCTACACCTTC
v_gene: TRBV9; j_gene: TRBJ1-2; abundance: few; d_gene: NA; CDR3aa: CASSVGPTFGYTF; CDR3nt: TGTGCCAGCAGCGTAGGGCCAACTTTTGGCTACACCTTC
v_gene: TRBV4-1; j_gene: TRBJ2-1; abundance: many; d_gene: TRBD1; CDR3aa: CASRLTGGLYNEQFF; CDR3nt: TGCGCCAGCAGGCTGACAGGGGGTCTCTACAATGAGCAGTTCTTC
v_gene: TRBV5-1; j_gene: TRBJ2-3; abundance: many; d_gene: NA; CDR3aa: CASSLAEGGDTQYF; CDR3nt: TGCGCCAGCAGCTTGGCCGAGGGTGGAGATACGCAGTATTTT
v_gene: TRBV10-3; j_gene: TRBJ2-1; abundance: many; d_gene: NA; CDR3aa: CAISELGHNNEQFF; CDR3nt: TGTGCCATCAGTGAGCTGGGCCATAACAATGAGCAGTTCTTC
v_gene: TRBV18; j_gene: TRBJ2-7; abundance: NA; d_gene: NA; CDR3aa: CASSPQVSTVYEQYF; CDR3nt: TGTGCCAGCTCACCACAAGTCTCGACAGTCTACGAGCAGTACTTC
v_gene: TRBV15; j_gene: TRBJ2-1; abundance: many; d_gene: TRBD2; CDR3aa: CATSRTSGDYNEQFF; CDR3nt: TGTGCCACCAGTCGTACTAGCGGGGATTACAATGAGCAGTTCTTC
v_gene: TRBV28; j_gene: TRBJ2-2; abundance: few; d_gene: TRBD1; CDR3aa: CAESGTGTGELFF; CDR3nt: TGTGCCGAATCTGGGACAGGGACAGGGGAGCTGTTTTTT
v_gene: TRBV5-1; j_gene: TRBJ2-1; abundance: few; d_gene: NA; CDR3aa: CASNLDPHNEQFF; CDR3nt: TGCGCCAGCAACCTGGACCCCCACAATGAGCAGTTCTTC
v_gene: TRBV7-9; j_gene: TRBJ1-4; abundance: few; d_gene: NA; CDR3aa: CASSLGAGYNEKLFF; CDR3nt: TGTGCCAGCAGCTTAGGGGCAGGCTATAATGAAAAACTGTTTTTT
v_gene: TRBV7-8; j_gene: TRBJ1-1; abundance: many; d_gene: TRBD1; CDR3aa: CASSLVRGSRTEAFF; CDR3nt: TGTGCCAGCAGCTTGGTCAGGGGGAGTCGAACTGAAGCTTTCTTT
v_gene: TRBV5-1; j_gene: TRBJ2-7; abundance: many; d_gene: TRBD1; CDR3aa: CASSLMDRGPYEQYF; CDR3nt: TGCGCCAGCAGCTTGATGGACAGGGGCCCCTACGAGCAGTACTTC
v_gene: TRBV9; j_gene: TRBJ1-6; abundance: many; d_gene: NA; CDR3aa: CASSVGGGNSPLHF; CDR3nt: TGTGCCAGCAGCGTGGGTGGCGGGAATTCACCCCTCCACTTT
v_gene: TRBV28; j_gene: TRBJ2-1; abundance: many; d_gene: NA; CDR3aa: CASRPTGRHEQFF; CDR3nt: TGTGCCAGCAGACCGACGGGGCGGCATGAGCAGTTCTTC